This T cell receptor (beta chain) derives from a study of blood T cell repertoires in COVID-19. V trimming: 4 bases; J trimming: 7 bases; junction bases outside the gene matches: 13. CDR1 and CDR2 (germline): SGHNT, YYREEE (reference sequence). The length of the CDR3 is 16 residues. Measured with immunoSEQ multiplex PCR; TCRdb has only the in-frame clones, and not every one. The data contain some 130,000 clones, roughly 69% of them singletons. Sequencing was done on a sample of peripheral blood. This sequence originates from a woman in her sixties or seventies with acute or convalescent COVID-19. The chain employs TRBV5-4 and TRBJ1-4, with 7 bases lining up with TRBD1. CDR3 in amino acids: CASSQNPTGRSEKLFF. CDR3 coding DNA: TGTGCCAGCAGCCAAAACCCGACAGGGCGATCTGAAAAACTGTTTTTT.